The 27 T cell receptor beta chains listed next were all sequenced from one sample in a study of blood T cell repertoires in COVID-19. Some clones are missing from TCRdb's copy, which holds only in-frame ones; the method was immunoSEQ multiplex PCR. The sample shows more than 90,000 clones, roughly four fifths of them seen only once. What was sequenced was peripheral blood. These TCRs come from a man between 45 and 60 years old with acute or convalescent COVID-19.

This chain connects TRBV5-5 to TRBJ2-7; 12 positions agree with TRBD1. The germline V gene has CDR1 SGHKS and CDR2 YYEKEE (reference sequence). V lost 1 base to trimming and J lost 5 bases; unmatched junction nucleotides: 7. The CDR3 runs 16 residues. CDR3 in amino acids: CASSLRDRGHRNEQYF. The CDR3 nucleotides read TGTGCCAGCAGCTTGCGGGACAGGGGGCACAGGAACGAGCAGTACTTC.

The chain employs TRBV19 and TRBJ2-1; the D gene is possibly TRBD2 (6 bases). Looked up from germline, CDR1 is LNHDA and CDR2 is SQIVND (reference sequence). The CDR3 loop spans 15 amino acids. V was pared by 3 bases and J by 4 bases, with 13 bases between. CDR3 nucleotide sequence: TGTGCCAGTAGTATGACGTCAGGACTATACAATGAGCAGTTCTTC. Its protein product is CASSMTSGLYNEQFF.

This chain connects TRBV28 to TRBJ1-5; TRBD1 matches 12 bases. The CDR3 consists of 16 residues. V was clipped by 4 bases and J by 6 bases; unmatched bases: 7. Germline V gives CDR1 MDHEN, CDR2 SYDVKM. CDR3 DNA sequence: TGTGCCAGCAGTTCCCTGGGACAGGGGGCACCTCAGCCCCAGCATTTT. This encodes CASSSLGQGAPQPQHF. Using reference TRBV28 and TRBJ1-5 for the parts outside the CDR3, the full variable domain is DVKVTQSSRYLVKRTGEKVFLECVQDMDHENMFWYRQDPGLGLRLIYFSYDVKMKEKGDIPEGYSVSREKKERFSLILESASTNQTSMYLCASSSLGQGAPQPQHFGDGTRLSIL.

V usage is TRBV27 and J usage is TRBJ1-1; TRBD1 is a possible D gene (5 bases). V lost 4 bases to trimming and J lost 1 base, with 7 bases between them. Germline values: CDR1 MNHEY, CDR2 SMNVEV (reference sequence). The CDR3 contains 13 residues. The CDR3 region has the DNA TGTGCCAGCAGTTACACAGGGAACACTGAAGCTTTCTTT. It specifies CASSYTGNTEAFF.

This chain joins TRBV15 and TRBJ2-4; possible D gene TRBD1, 5 bases. The CDR3 contains 15 residues. Trimming took off 0 bases at V and 5 bases at J, with 11 bases between the two ends. In germline, CDR1 is LNHNV, CDR2 YYDKDF (reference sequence). CDR3 nucleotides: TGTGCCACCAGCAGAGATCTAGGGGCGGAAAACATTCAGTACTTC. This gives the protein CATSRDLGAENIQYF.

This chain joins TRBV10-3 and TRBJ1-1; 9 nucleotides agree with TRBD1. With 7 bases clipped from V and 4 bases from J, the junction kept 10 bases outside the gene matches. The CDR3 is 15 residues long. In germline, CDR1 is ENHRY, CDR2 SYGVKD. CDR3 DNA: TGTGCCATCAAGCCCCGACAGGGGGTCGGCACTGAAGCTTTCTTT. Its translation is CAIKPRQGVGTEAFF.

The chain uses TRBV28 and TRBJ1-4; D is undetermined. The CDR3 sequence is 10 residues long. Germline assignment: CDR1 MDHEN and CDR2 SYDVKM. Between the trimmed V and J ends, which lost 10 bases and 8 bases, there was a span of 8 bases. The CDR3 is CATPPEKLFF. In DNA, the CDR3 is TGTGCCACCCCTCCCGAAAAACTGTTTTTT. The variable domain in full, completed from reference TRBV28 and TRBJ1-4, reads DVKVTQSSRYLVKRTGEKVFLECVQDMDHENMFWYRQDPGLGLRLIYFSYDVKMKEKGDIPEGYSVSREKKERFSLILESASTNQTSMYLCATPPEKLFFGSGTQLSVL.

The V and J genes are TRBV7-9 and TRBJ2-2; D unresolved. The CDR3 totals 15 residues. CDR1 is SEHNR and CDR2 is FQNEAQ in the germline V gene (reference sequence). V lost 0 bases and J lost 4, with 9 bases in between. CDR3: CASSLAGQVTGELFF. The CDR3 bases are TGTGCCAGCAGCTTAGCGGGCCAGGTCACCGGGGAGCTGTTTTTT.

J is TRBJ1-6 and V is TRBV9; TRBD1 agrees at 9 bases. Germline CDR1 is SGDLS and CDR2 is YYNGEE. CDR3 length equals 14 residues. J gave up 9 bases and V 3 bases, and 4 bases lay outside the gene matches. DNA of the CDR3: TGTGCCAGCAGCGCCGACAGGGGGAGTTCACCCCTCCACTTT. Protein: CASSADRGSSPLHF.

The chain is built from TRBV6-2 or TRBV6-3 and TRBJ2-5; D is perhaps TRBD2 (5 bases). Germline V CDR1 and CDR2: MNHEY, SVGEGT. V gave up 5 bases and J gave up 1 base, with 11 bases separating them. This CDR3 is 14 amino acids long. The CDR3 region is CASSGSTPQETQYF. The CDR3 region has the DNA TGTGCCAGCAGTGGGAGTACCCCCCAAGAGACCCAGTACTTC.

Of note for this clone: The same CDR3 also results from other DNA sequences found in this sample. The chain employs TRBV2 and TRBJ1-6; TRBD1 matches at 7 bases. V gave up 4 bases and J gave up 7 bases; unmatched junction bases: 1. Germline V gives CDR1 SNHLY, CDR2 FYNNEI. This CDR3 region has 13 residues. This CDR3 is CASSAQGNSPLHF. Here the CDR3 DNA reads TGTGCCAGCAGTGCACAGGGGAATTCACCCCTCCACTTT.

This rearrangement joins TRBV27 to TRBJ1-2, with 10 positions matching TRBD1. The germline V gene has CDR1 MNHEY and CDR2 SMNVEV (reference sequence). The CDR3 is made up of 14 amino acids. J lost 8 bases, V lost 6 bases, and 9 bases had no gene match. CDR3 region: CASRRDDRGHGYTF. CDR3 nucleotide sequence: TGTGCCAGCAGACGTGACGACAGGGGGCACGGCTACACCTTC.

The chain is built from TRBV5-1 and TRBJ2-6; D ambiguous. V was shortened by 6 bases and J by 2 bases, with 9 bases between the two germline ends. This CDR3 contains 14 residues. Germline CDR1 and CDR2: SGHRS and YFSETQ. The DNA for the CDR3 is TGCGCCAGCAATGGTTTAGCTGGGGCCAACGTCCTGACTTTC. This sequence encodes CASNGLAGANVLTF.

The rearrangement links TRBV11-1 to TRBJ2-7; TRBD1 is a possible D gene (6 bases). The CDR3 sequence is 14 residues long. V gave up 2 bases and J gave up 2 bases, with 10 bases separating them. Germline V gene sequence: CDR1 SGHAT, CDR2 FQDESV (reference sequence). This chain's CDR3 is CASSLLGGPYEQYF. CDR3 DNA: TGTGCCAGCAGCTTACTTGGGGGCCCCTACGAGCAGTACTTC. The variable domain in full, with the rest retrieved from reference TRBV11-1 and TRBJ2-7, is EAEVAQSPRYKITEKSQAVAFWCDPISGHATLYWYRQILGQGPELLVQFQDESVVDDSQLPKDRFSAERLKGVDSTLKIQPAELGDSAMYLCASSLLGGPYEQYFGPGTRLTVT.

The V gene is TRBV2, the J gene TRBJ2-5; TRBD2 agrees at 7 bases. This CDR3 has 16 residues. In germline, CDR1 is SNHLY, CDR2 FYNNEI. Germline trimming cut 2 bases from V and 7 bases from J; bases unmatched to any gene: 13. The CDR3 DNA sequence: TGTGCCAGCAGTGAAACTGGAACCGGGAGGCAGGGGACCCAGTACTTC. Translation: CASSETGTGRQGTQYF.

The rearrangement links TRBV28 to TRBJ2-7; D is uncertain. The ends were cut back, 3 bases at V and 0 bases at J, with 12 bases in the middle. The CDR3 spans 15 residues. CDR1 and CDR2 (germline): MDHEN, SYDVKM. This chain's CDR3 is CASSFRGPTSYEQYF. CDR3 in DNA: TGTGCCAGCAGTTTTCGCGGTCCGACCTCCTACGAGCAGTACTTC. The full variable domain, rest sourced from reference TRBV28 and TRBJ2-7, is DVKVTQSSRYLVKRTGEKVFLECVQDMDHENMFWYRQDPGLGLRLIYFSYDVKMKEKGDIPEGYSVSREKKERFSLILESASTNQTSMYLCASSFRGPTSYEQYFGPGTRLTVT.

The CDR3 region has the DNA TGCAGCGTTGGGACTAGCGGGGCCTCCTACGAGCAGTACTTC. Encoded protein: CSVGTSGASYEQYF. This sequence joins TRBV29-1 and TRBJ2-7; 12 bases are shared with TRBD2. J lost 0 bases, V lost 4 bases, and 1 base had no gene match. The CDR3 runs 14 residues. CDR1 SQVTM and CDR2 ANQGSEA come from the germline V gene.

The chain couples TRBV4-1 to TRBJ2-1, with TRBD2 matching 14 bases. Germline loops: CDR1 MGHRA, CDR2 YSYEKL. This CDR3 region has 18 residues. Germline trimming cut 4 bases from V and 1 base from J; bases unmatched to any gene: 6. The CDR3 region has the DNA TGCGCCAGCAGCCGGGGGACTAGCGGGGGAGGGTCCTACAATGAGCAGTTCTTC. Amino acids: CASSRGTSGGGSYNEQFF.

J is TRBJ2-2 and V is TRBV11-2, with a weak D call TRBD2 (5 bases). With 2 bases removed from V and 5 bases from J, the gap between germline ends came to 9 bases. The CDR3 length is 14 residues. CDR1 and CDR2 (germline): SGHAT, FQNNGV. CDR3 DNA: TGTGCCAGCAGCTTAACCGGGGTTACCGGGGAGCTGTTTTTT. This gives the protein CASSLTGVTGELFF.

This clone was picked up one time. Within the sample, other DNA sequences also encode this same CDR3. The chain has TRBV6-5 and TRBJ1-2; D call uncertain. This CDR3 has 13 residues. Per germline, CDR1 MNHEY and CDR2 SVGAGI. Trimming shortened V by 8 bases and J by 0 bases, and 10 bases separated the two germline ends. The CDR3 DNA sequence: TGTGCCAGCCGCCCGGGGACTAACTATGGCTACACCTTC. Protein sequence: CASRPGTNYGYTF.

J is TRBJ2-7 and V is TRBV27; D is possibly TRBD2 (7 bases). Germline V gives CDR1 MNHEY, CDR2 SMNVEV (reference sequence). The CDR3 is 15 amino acids. Deletions cut 2 bases from V and 1 base from J, with 12 bases between. CDR3 loop: CASSLSRGASYEQYF. CDR3 bases: TGTGCCAGCAGTTTAAGTCGGGGGGCGTCCTACGAGCAGTACTTC.

The rearrangement joins TRBV20-1 to TRBJ1-2; 11 positions agree with TRBD1. Germline trimming cut 3 bases from V and 4 bases from J; bases unmatched to any gene: 10. The CDR3 is 16 residues long. Germline loops: CDR1 DFQATT, CDR2 SNEGSKA (reference sequence). CDR3 in amino acids: CSASKGTGGLGYGYTF. Written as DNA, the CDR3 is TGCAGTGCTAGTAAGGGGACAGGGGGGTTAGGCTATGGCTACACCTTC.

V usage is TRBV19 and J usage is TRBJ1-1, with D possibly TRBD1 on 6 matching bases. CDR1 is LNHDA, CDR2 SQIVND, per germline (reference sequence). Trimming removed 4 bases from V and 5 bases from J, with 14 bases in between. The CDR3 covers 14 residues. The CDR3 loop is CASSTGGGRTEAFF. DNA for the CDR3: TGTGCCAGTAGTACCGGTGGGGGCCGGACTGAAGCTTTCTTT.

The gene calls are TRBV28 and TRBJ2-3, with D possibly TRBD1 on 6 matching bases. The V end was cut by 7 bases, the J end by 2 bases, with 13 bases between. Germline V gene sequence: CDR1 MDHEN, CDR2 SYDVKM. This CDR3 spans 14 amino acids. The CDR3 DNA is TGTGCCAGCACCTCGGGACACCCCACAGATACGCAGTATTTT. Amino acid sequence: CASTSGHPTDTQYF.

V gene TRBV7-9 combines with J gene TRBJ2-5; the match to TRBD2 covers 13 bases. Looked up from germline, CDR1 is SEHNR and CDR2 is FQNEAQ (reference sequence). Trimming cost V 5 bases and J 1 base; bases outside gene matches: 1. The CDR3 is 15 amino acids. The CDR3: CASSRLAGGQETQYF. CDR3 nucleotides: TGTGCCAGCAGCCGACTAGCGGGAGGCCAAGAGACCCAGTACTTC.

The chain joins TRBV7-9 to TRBJ2-2, with 7 positions matching TRBD2. Germline CDR1 reads SEHNR; CDR2 reads FQNEAQ (reference sequence). The CDR3 consists of 17 residues. V shed 1 base and J 1 base; nucleotides not matched to a gene: 6. The CDR3 region has the DNA TGTGCCAGCAGCTTAGGTGGGAGGGCCATGAACACCGGGGAGCTGTTTTTT. Translation: CASSLGGRAMNTGELFF. The entire variable domain, with the rest obtained from reference TRBV7-9 and TRBJ2-2, is as follows: DTGVSQNPRHKITKRGQNVTFRCDPISEHNRLYWYRQTLGQGPEFLTYFQNEAQLEKSRLLSDRFSAERPKGSFSTLEIQRTEQGDSAMYLCASSLGGRAMNTGELFFGEGSRLTVL.

V gene TRBV19 combines with J gene TRBJ1-5; 9 bases align to TRBD1. CDR1 is LNHDA and CDR2 is SQIVND in the germline V gene (reference sequence). The CDR3 totals 15 residues. The V segment lost 9 bases and the J segment 6 bases; nucleotides outside the gene matches: 12. The CDR3 DNA follows: TGTGCCAGCCAACCGGGACAGGGTATGGGTCAGCCCCAGCATTTT. Its translation is CASQPGQGMGQPQHF.